The rows below give T cell receptor beta chains drawn from one sample of a study of blood T cell repertoires in COVID-19. This table comes from immunoSEQ multiplex PCR, and its TCRdb copy is limited to in-frame clones, with some not included. The repertoire consists of about 170,000 clones, with around 85% occurring once and the leading ten covering approximately 9.9%. Sequenced: peripheral blood. Receptors were obtained from an older woman with COVID-19, enrolled during active disease. CDR3s include the opening cysteine and the closing phenylalanine or tryptophan. A D gene is named only where the DNA matches it firmly. Clone sizes are given selectively: once, few, many, or a class where the clone is expanded.

V	D	J	size	DNA	CDR3
TRBV2	NA	TRBJ1-2	NA	TGTGCCAGCAGTTTTACAGCCTCCTATGGCTACACCTTC	CASSFTASYGYTF
TRBV7-9	NA	TRBJ1-6	NA	TGTGCCAGCCGCGAGGGAAATTCACCCCTCCACTTT	CASREGNSPLHF
TRBV4-1	TRBD1	TRBJ1-5	once	TGCGCCAGCAGCCAAGATTTTCGAACGGACAGGCTGAATTTT	CASSQDFRTDRLNF
TRBV19	TRBD2	TRBJ2-5	NA	TGTGCCAGTAGTAGGGGGACTAGCGGGAGTGAGACCCAGTACTTC	CASSRGTSGSETQYF
TRBV15	NA	TRBJ1-5	NA	TGTGCCACCAGCCCCACCCAGGGATATCAGCCCCAGCATTTT	CATSPTQGYQPQHF
TRBV27	TRBD2	TRBJ2-1	NA	TGTGCCAGCAGTTTGAGGCTAGCGGGAGCGCCGAATGAGCAGTTCTTC	CASSLRLAGAPNEQFF
TRBV3-1/TRBV3-2	NA	TRBJ1-5	NA	TGTGCCAGCAGCCAAGAGGGGGGGTTGATACGGCATTTT	CASSQEGGLIRHF
TRBV18	NA	TRBJ1-5	NA	TGTGCCAGCTCACCCGGAGCCCATAGCAATCAGCCCCAGCATTTT	CASSPGAHSNQPQHF
TRBV12-3/TRBV12-4	TRBD1	TRBJ1-2	NA	TGTGCCAGCAGGACGACAGGGAACTATGGCTACACCTTC	CASRTTGNYGYTF
TRBV9	NA	TRBJ1-2	NA	TGTGCCAGCAGCGGCCCGGGTTACTATGGCTACACCTTC	CASSGPGYYGYTF
TRBV7-2	TRBD1	TRBJ1-5	NA	TGTGCCAGCAGCGAACAGGGGACGGGCAATCAGCCCCAGCATTTT	CASSEQGTGNQPQHF
TRBV19	NA	TRBJ2-2	NA	TGTGCCAGTAGGATGCTTAGTAACACCGGGGAGCTGTTTTTT	CASRMLSNTGELFF
TRBV11-2	TRBD2	TRBJ2-5	NA	TGTGCCAGCAGCTTGGGCGGGACTAGCGTGGGGGAGACCCAGTACTTC	CASSLGGTSVGETQYF
TRBV11-2	NA	TRBJ1-2	NA	TGTGCCAGCAGCCTACCCAGGGTTCGAGGCTACACCTTC	CASSLPRVRGYTF
TRBV7-9	NA	TRBJ1-1	few	TGTGCCAGCAGCTTAGCGAGGGCCACTGAAGCTTTCTTT	CASSLARATEAFF
TRBV7-2	TRBD1	TRBJ1-4	once	TGTGCCAGCAGCGCGGGACAGGGAACAACTAATGAAAAACTGTTTTTT	CASSAGQGTTNEKLFF
TRBV5-4	TRBD2	TRBJ2-1	NA	TGTGCCAGCAGCTTAGGACTAGTGGGGGCCTACAATGAGCAGTTCTTC	CASSLGLVGAYNEQFF
TRBV7-2	NA	TRBJ2-3	NA	TGTGCCAGCAGCCCTCAGGTGGCTGCCCGCACAGATACGCAGTATTTT	CASSPQVAARTDTQYF
TRBV18	NA	TRBJ1-2	NA	TGTGCCAGCTCCCCCCTTGGACAGCCGACTAACTATGGCTACACCTTC	CASSPLGQPTNYGYTF
TRBV10-1	TRBD2	TRBJ2-3	NA	TGCGCCAGCAGTGGACTAGCGGGCACAGATACGCAGTATTTT	CASSGLAGTDTQYF
TRBV30	NA	TRBJ2-7	NA	TGTGCCTGGAGTGGGGGCGAGATCTACGAGCAGTACTTC	CAWSGGEIYEQYF
TRBV19	NA	TRBJ1-4	NA	TGTGCCAGTAGGTCATTTCCGGGACAAGAAGCAACTAATGAAAAACTGTTTTTT	CASRSFPGQEATNEKLFF
TRBV7-9	NA	TRBJ1-2	NA	TGTGCCAGCAGCTTTCAGGGAGGTGGCTACACCTTC	CASSFQGGGYTF
TRBV6-2/TRBV6-3	NA	TRBJ1-1	NA	TGTGCCAGCAGCTCCCCGACACCGGGAGGGGCTGAAGCTTTCTTT	CASSSPTPGGAEAFF
TRBV7-2	TRBD1	TRBJ1-1	once	TGTGCCAGCAGCCCGGACAGGATGAACACTGAAGCTTTCTTT	CASSPDRMNTEAFF
TRBV7-9	TRBD1	TRBJ2-1	NA	TGTGCCAGCAGCTTAGCGCTGCTAGGGGGCGATTACAATGAGCAGTTCTTC	CASSLALLGGDYNEQFF
TRBV6-2/TRBV6-3	NA	TRBJ1-2	NA	TGTGCCAGCAGTTACTCAGGGTTAAGGGGTTTTGACTATGGCTACACCTTC	CASSYSGLRGFDYGYTF
TRBV24-1	NA	TRBJ2-7	NA	TGTGCCACCAGTGGCTCGGGACTCCAGTCCTACGAGCAGTACTTC	CATSGSGLQSYEQYF
TRBV9	TRBD1	TRBJ2-6	many	TGTGCCAGCAGCGTAGCGGTCAGGGGGTCTGGGGCCAACGTCCTGACTTTC	CASSVAVRGSGANVLTF
TRBV11-3	NA	TRBJ2-1	NA	TGTGCCAGCACCCTCCTGCGGGGATACAATGAGCAGTTCTTC	CASTLLRGYNEQFF
TRBV6-5	TRBD1	TRBJ2-7	NA	TGTGCCAGCAGTTTTACAGGGGGCGAGCAGTACTTC	CASSFTGGEQYF
TRBV6-5	TRBD1	TRBJ1-2	NA	TGTGCCAGCAGTAGTCCGGGACAGGGCTATGGCTACACCTTC	CASSSPGQGYGYTF
TRBV5-4	NA	TRBJ2-2	NA	TGTGCCAGCAGCTTGAGGGGGAGTGGCAACGGGGAGCTGTTTTTT	CASSLRGSGNGELFF
TRBV7-2	NA	TRBJ1-2	NA	TGTGCCAGCAGACAAAAAGACAGGCCACATAACTATGGCTACACCTTC	CASRQKDRPHNYGYTF
TRBV19	NA	TRBJ2-2	once	TGTGCCAGTAGGATAAAATTAGTTTCGACCGGGGAGCTGTTTTTT	CASRIKLVSTGELFF
TRBV19	NA	TRBJ1-2	few	TGTGCCAGTAGTATCTCCAGGGGCCATGGCTACACCTTC	CASSISRGHGYTF
TRBV28	NA	TRBJ1-3	few	TGTGCCAGCAGTCCTCCTGGGGGGTTGAGAAACACCATATATTTT	CASSPPGGLRNTIYF
TRBV18	NA	TRBJ2-1	NA	TGTGCCAGCTCACCCCTGTACAATGAGCAGTTCTTC	CASSPLYNEQFF
TRBV27	TRBD2	TRBJ2-7	NA	TGTGCCAGCAGTCCGATCCGCGGGGGCTCCTACGAGCAGTACTTC	CASSPIRGGSYEQYF
TRBV18	TRBD1	TRBJ2-3	NA	TGTGCCAGCTCACCACCGCAGGGACAGACGGGAGATACGCAGTATTTT	CASSPPQGQTGDTQYF
TRBV19	NA	TRBJ1-4	few	TGTGCCAGTAGTATCGAGGGCTCCATTATTAATGAAAAACTGTTTTTT	CASSIEGSIINEKLFF
TRBV6-6	TRBD1	TRBJ2-1	NA	TGTGCCAGCAGTTACGGACAGGGGGCGTTCAATGAGCAGTTCTTC	CASSYGQGAFNEQFF
TRBV20-1	NA	TRBJ2-7	NA	TGCAGTGCTAGTGGTCGGGACAACCTCTACGAGCAGTACTTC	CSASGRDNLYEQYF
TRBV10-3	TRBD1	TRBJ1-4	NA	TGTGCCTCCAGACAGGGGAAGGGTGAAAAACTGTTTTTT	CASRQGKGEKLFF
TRBV11-3	TRBD1	TRBJ2-1	NA	TGTGCCAGCAGCCTGGGACAGGGCTCCGGGGGTGAGCAGTTCTTC	CASSLGQGSGGEQFF
TRBV6-1	TRBD2	TRBJ2-3	NA	TGTGCCAGCAGTGGTAGGACTAGCGGGAGGAACACAGATACGCAGTATTTT	CASSGRTSGRNTDTQYF
TRBV5-1	NA	TRBJ2-3	NA	TGCGCCAGCAGCTTGGAGTCGGGGTCAGATACGCAGTATTTT	CASSLESGSDTQYF
TRBV6-6	NA	TRBJ1-3	NA	TGTGCCAGCAGTCAGAGCTCTGGAAACACCATATATTTT	CASSQSSGNTIYF
TRBV19	NA	TRBJ2-7	few	TGTGCCAGTAGTAGAACAGGGAAGTACGAGCAGTACTTC	CASSRTGKYEQYF
TRBV30	NA	TRBJ2-7	NA	TGTGCCTGGAGTGTCCCGGGGAACTCCTACGAGCAGTACTTC	CAWSVPGNSYEQYF
TRBV2	NA	TRBJ1-6	NA	TGTGCCACCCGGACATATAATAATTCACCCCTCCACTTT	CATRTYNNSPLHF
TRBV19	TRBD1	TRBJ1-5	NA	TGTGCCAGTAGTATAGGTGCGACAGGGGTTCAGCCCCAGCATTTT	CASSIGATGVQPQHF
TRBV7-6	TRBD1	TRBJ1-6	NA	TGTGCCAGCAGCTTGGGGGGACAGGGGGCGTTTCCCCTCCACTTT	CASSLGGQGAFPLHF
TRBV5-4	NA	TRBJ1-3	NA	TGTGCCAGCAGTCGCCAGGACAGATCCTCTGGAAACACCATATATTTT	CASSRQDRSSGNTIYF
TRBV6-5	NA	TRBJ1-1	NA	TGTGCCAGCAGTTACTATACCCAAAGAGACACTGAAGCTTTCTTT	CASSYYTQRDTEAFF
TRBV18	NA	TRBJ1-5	NA	TGTGCCAGCTCTCAAATCCCCCGGGATCAAAGAGGGAATCAGCCCCAGCATTTT	CASSQIPRDQRGNQPQHF
TRBV30	TRBD2	TRBJ2-1	NA	TGTGCCTGGGCGGGGGGATGGACATACGGTGAGCAGTTCTTC	CAWAGGWTYGEQFF
TRBV6-6	TRBD2	TRBJ2-7	NA	TGTGCCAGCAGTTACTCGGGCGGGGGGGTCTACGAGCAGTACTTC	CASSYSGGGVYEQYF
TRBV9	TRBD2	TRBJ2-2	NA	TGTGCCAGCAGTCCCACGGGACTAGTAGCCGGGGAGCTGTTTTTT	CASSPTGLVAGELFF